This T cell receptor (beta chain) was sequenced during a study of blood T cell repertoires in COVID-19. Overall study: Sources were T cells, B-cell-depleted T cells, or PBMCs; the material itself was cDNA or gDNA.

The germline V and J ends were trimmed by 6 bases and 0 bases, with 11 bases remaining between them. CDR3 size: 14 residues. Per the germline V gene, CDR1 is MDHEN and CDR2 is SYDVKM. Per the study methods: Quantification of nucleated cells was approximated via reference gene primer amplification. TCRdb keeps only in-frame clones here, not all; method: immunoSEQ multiplex PCR. V, J and clone size reflect that table, while D and trimming were determined from the DNA. The sample lists nearly 350,000 clones, 87% seen once, with roughly 1% in the top ten. Participants came from about 23 US areas, aged about 18 to 89 years. The study counted Cohort 3 donors as recovered given two negative PCRs, clearance, or symptom resolution.

Sequences were obtained from PBMCs or T cells enriched from blood (not recorded which). The TCR sequence derives from a woman in her twenties or thirties who had recovered from COVID-19. The chain has TRBV28 and TRBJ1-1, with D tentatively TRBD1 (6 bases). The CDR3: CASSLGTLNTEAFF. The CDR3 DNA follows: TGTGCCAGCAGCCTCGGGACACTGAACACTGAAGCTTTCTTT.